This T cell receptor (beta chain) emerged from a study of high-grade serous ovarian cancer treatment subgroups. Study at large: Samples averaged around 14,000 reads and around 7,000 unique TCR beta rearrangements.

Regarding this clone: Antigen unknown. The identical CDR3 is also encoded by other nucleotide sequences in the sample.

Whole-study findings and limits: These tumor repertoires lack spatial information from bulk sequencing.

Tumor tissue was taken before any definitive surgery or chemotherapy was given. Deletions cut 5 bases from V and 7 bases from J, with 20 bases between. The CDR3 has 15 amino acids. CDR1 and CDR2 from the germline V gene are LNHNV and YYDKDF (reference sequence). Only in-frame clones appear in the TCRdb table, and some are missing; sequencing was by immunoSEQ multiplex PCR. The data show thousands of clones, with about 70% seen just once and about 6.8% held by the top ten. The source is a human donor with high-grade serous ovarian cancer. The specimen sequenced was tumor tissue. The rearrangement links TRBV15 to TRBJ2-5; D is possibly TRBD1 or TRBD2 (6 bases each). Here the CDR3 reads CATSGRGHVRGTQYF. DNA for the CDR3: TGTGCCACCAGCGGCCGGGGGCACGTTAGAGGGACCCAGTACTTC.